This T cell receptor (beta chain) is drawn from a study of blood T cell repertoires in COVID-19. The method was immunoSEQ multiplex PCR; TCRdb's version includes in-frame clones alone and lacks a portion of them. The profile covers about 480,000 clones, with around 87% appearing a single time and 1.5% to 2% taken by the ten largest. CDR1 is SGHAT and CDR2 is FQNNGV in the germline V gene. The CDR3 consists of 16 residues. V was trimmed by 0 bases and J by 0 bases, leaving 12 bases between them. The chain combines TRBV11-2 with TRBJ2-7; no firm D call. Sequencing input: PBMCs or T cells enriched from blood (not recorded which). This TCR was recovered from a woman between 40 and 50 years old who had recovered from COVID-19. CDR3 bases: TGTGCCAGCAGCTTAGATCTGTGGTCGAGCTCCTACGAGCAGTACTTC. Encoded protein: CASSLDLWSSSYEQYF.